The next 17 T cell receptor beta chains were all read from a single sample in a study of shared clonotypes between healthy human individuals. Positively selected for CCR7, the CD45RO-negative cells used as naive CD8 cells excluded terminally differentiated effector memory CD45RA+ cells. TCRdb's copy holds only in-frame clones and misses some; the assay was immunoSEQ multiplex PCR. The sample holds roughly 2,000,000 clones, about 94% seen once. Sequencing was done on a sample of naive CD8+ T cells sorted from blood. The receptors shown here come from a man aged 18 to 35 in good health.

For this clone: At the DNA level, this CDR3 is encoded by other sequences in the same sample as well. This chain links TRBV19 with TRBJ2-7; 8 bases are a match to TRBD2. The CDR3 is made up of 14 amino acids. V shed 4 bases, J shed 1 base, and the junction held 3 bases outside the gene matches. The V gene's germline CDR1 is LNHDA and CDR2 SQIVND (reference sequence). The CDR3 spells CASSTTSGSYEQYF. In nucleotides, the CDR3 is TGTGCCAGTAGTACAACTAGCGGTTCCTACGAGCAGTACTTC.

The chain employs TRBV5-6 and TRBJ2-7, with 7 bases that match TRBD1. The germline V gene has CDR1 SGHDT and CDR2 YYEEEE. This CDR3 is 12 amino acids long. With V trimmed by 4 bases and J by 6 bases, 4 bases remained unmatched. CDR3 sequence (DNA): TGTGCCAGCAGCCAGGGGGACCGCGAGCAGTACTTC. It specifies CASSQGDREQYF.

The chain joins TRBV27 to TRBJ1-4, with a tentative D call TRBD1 (6 bases). Trimming left V 2 bases short and J 0 bases short, with 10 bases between. The CDR3 consists of 16 residues. Germline CDR1 reads MNHEY; CDR2 reads SMNVEV (reference sequence). CDR3: CASSLNGQPTNEKLFF. In nucleotides, the CDR3 is TGTGCCAGCAGTTTAAATGGACAGCCAACTAATGAAAAACTGTTTTTT. Full variable domain (outside the CDR3, taken from reference TRBV27 and TRBJ1-4): EAQVTQNPRYLITVTGKKLTVTCSQNMNHEYMSWYRQDPGLGLRQIYYSMNVEVTDKGDVPEGYKVSRKEKRNFPLILESPSPNQTSLYFCASSLNGQPTNEKLFFGSGTQLSVL.

The chain employs TRBV13 and TRBJ2-1; 7 positions match TRBD2. Losses at the gene ends were 0 bases for V and 7 bases for J; bases not matched to a gene: 9. CDR1 is PRHDT and CDR2 is FYEKMQ in the germline V gene (reference sequence). The CDR3 sequence is 16 residues long. The CDR3 loop is CASSLGYIAGKNEQFF. In DNA form, the CDR3 reads TGTGCCAGCAGCTTAGGATACATAGCGGGTAAAAATGAGCAGTTCTTC. The full variable domain, in which reference TRBV13 and TRBJ2-1 provide the parts outside the CDR3, is AAGVIQSPRHLIKEKRETATLKCYPIPRHDTVYWYQQGPGQDPQFLISFYEKMQSDKGSIPDRFSAQQFSDYHSELNMSSLELGDSALYFCASSLGYIAGKNEQFFGPGTRLTVL.

The V gene is TRBV6-4, the J gene TRBJ1-2; possibly TRBD1 for D (6 bases). Per the germline V gene, CDR1 is MRHNA and CDR2 is SNTAGT. The CDR3 is 14 residues long. Trimming cost V 4 bases and J 3 bases, with 12 bases left between them. The CDR3 is CASSVYREDYGYTF. CDR3 DNA sequence: TGTGCCAGCAGTGTGTACAGGGAAGACTATGGCTACACCTTC.

The chain carries TRBV2 and TRBJ1-1; D unclear. V was shortened by 5 bases and J by 1 base, with 14 bases between the two germline ends. The CDR3 runs to 15 residues. From germline, CDR1 is SNHLY and CDR2 FYNNEI. The CDR3 spells CASSPQADPNTEAFF. The CDR3 DNA reads TGTGCCAGCAGTCCCCAGGCTGATCCGAACACTGAAGCTTTCTTT.

The J gene is TRBJ2-7, the V gene TRBV5-6; 8 bases line up with TRBD1. V lost 3 bases, J lost 3 bases, and 5 bases stayed unmatched. Germline CDR1 and CDR2: SGHDT and YYEEEE. The CDR3 runs to 14 residues. The CDR3 spells CASSWQGADYEQYF. The CDR3, as DNA: TGTGCCAGCAGCTGGCAGGGGGCCGACTACGAGCAGTACTTC.

This clone came up once. CDR3 protein: CASSTRRYQETQYF. The CDR3 nucleotides are TGTGCCAGCAGCACCCGACGGTATCAAGAGACCCAGTACTTC. The chain joins TRBV13 to TRBJ2-5; D remains ambiguous. Germline V CDR1 and CDR2: PRHDT, FYEKMQ (reference sequence). Trimming pared 5 bases from V and 2 bases from J, leaving 12 bases between. The CDR3 extends over 14 amino acids.

DNA of the CDR3: TGTGCCAGCAGCTTAGAAGCAGGGGAAGAGACCCAGTACTTC. Translated, it gives CASSLEAGEETQYF. The chain employs TRBV7-8 and TRBJ2-5, with D tentatively TRBD1 (6 bases). Germline V gene sequence: CDR1 SGHVS, CDR2 FQNEAQ. The CDR3 loop spans 14 amino acids. Trimming pared 1 base from V and 3 bases from J, leaving 9 bases between. Full variable domain (outside the CDR3, taken from reference TRBV7-8 and TRBJ2-5): GAGVSQSPRYKVAKRGQDVALRCDPISGHVSLFWYQQALGQGPEFLTYFQNEAQLDKSGLPSDRFFAERPEGSVSTLKIQRTQQEDSAVYLCASSLEAGEETQYFGPGTRLLVL.

This chain uses TRBV7-9 with TRBJ2-1; D tentatively reads TRBD1 or TRBD2 (5 bases each). CDR3 length equals 12 residues. Germline values: CDR1 SEHNR, CDR2 FQNEAQ (reference sequence). V dropped 4 bases and J dropped 9 bases, with 10 bases sitting between them. CDR3 residues: CASSYGTAEQFF. CDR3 DNA sequence: TGTGCCAGCAGCTACGGGACGGCTGAGCAGTTCTTC.

The chain recombines TRBV4-3 with TRBJ2-4; D might be TRBD1 (5 bases). Germline CDR1 and CDR2: LGHNA and YSLEER. The CDR3 has 13 amino acids. V was pared by 3 bases and J by 5 bases, with 8 bases between. CDR3: CASSQSTENIQYF. DNA of the CDR3: TGCGCCAGCAGCCAGTCGACAGAAAACATTCAGTACTTC.

The CDR3 bases are TGTGCCAGCAGCTTAGTGCCGGGACAGGGATCCTACGAGCAGTACTTC. Translated: CASSLVPGQGSYEQYF. The chain recombines TRBV7-9 with TRBJ2-7; 9 bases map to TRBD1. Germline V CDR1 and CDR2: SEHNR, FQNEAQ (reference sequence). This CDR3 comprises 16 residues. V lost 1 base and J lost 1; bases outside the gene matches: 5.

The chain has TRBV2 and TRBJ2-5; tentatively, D is TRBD1 (5 bases). V was cut by 4 bases and J by 9 bases, with 12 bases left in between. CDR3 length: 12 amino acids. Germline V CDR1 and CDR2: SNHLY, FYNNEI. The CDR3 coding sequence is TGTGCCAGCAGTGCGGGCGAAGGGGCCCAGTACTTC. This translates into CASSAGEGAQYF.

The CDR3 DNA sequence: TGTGCCAGCAGCAAGGGGCCTACAAACATTCAGTACTTC. It translates to CASSKGPTNIQYF. This chain uses TRBV9 with TRBJ2-4; D may be TRBD1 (5 bases). The CDR3 is 13 amino acids. The V end lost 4 bases, the J end lost 6 bases, and 11 bases lay between the germline ends. Looked up from germline, CDR1 is SGDLS and CDR2 is YYNGEE.

This clone was recorded only once. This chain links TRBV2 with TRBJ1-2; D uncertain. V dropped 3 bases and J dropped 5 bases, with 4 bases sitting between them. The CDR3 length is 11 residues. Germline CDR1 and CDR2: SNHLY and FYNNEI. CDR3 region: CASSDLYGYTF. CDR3 DNA: TGTGCCAGCAGTGATCTATATGGCTACACCTTC.

This sequence joins TRBV19 and TRBJ1-6; 7 bases line up with TRBD1. Unmatched junction bases numbered 8, after V lost 7 bases and J lost 8 bases. This CDR3 has 14 amino acids. Germline V gives CDR1 LNHDA, CDR2 SQIVND (reference sequence). The CDR3 nucleotides are TGTGCCAGTATCTCACAGGGGTTGGATTCACCCCTCCACTTT. As protein: CASISQGLDSPLHF.

The chain combines TRBV5-6 with TRBJ2-1; D remains unclear. Germline CDR1 and CDR2: SGHDT and YYEEEE. V was cut by 3 bases and J by 5 bases, with 9 bases left in between. This CDR3 has 13 amino acids. CDR3 bases: TGTGCCAGCAGCTCCGACCATGACAATGAGCAGTTCTTC. It is translated as CASSSDHDNEQFF.